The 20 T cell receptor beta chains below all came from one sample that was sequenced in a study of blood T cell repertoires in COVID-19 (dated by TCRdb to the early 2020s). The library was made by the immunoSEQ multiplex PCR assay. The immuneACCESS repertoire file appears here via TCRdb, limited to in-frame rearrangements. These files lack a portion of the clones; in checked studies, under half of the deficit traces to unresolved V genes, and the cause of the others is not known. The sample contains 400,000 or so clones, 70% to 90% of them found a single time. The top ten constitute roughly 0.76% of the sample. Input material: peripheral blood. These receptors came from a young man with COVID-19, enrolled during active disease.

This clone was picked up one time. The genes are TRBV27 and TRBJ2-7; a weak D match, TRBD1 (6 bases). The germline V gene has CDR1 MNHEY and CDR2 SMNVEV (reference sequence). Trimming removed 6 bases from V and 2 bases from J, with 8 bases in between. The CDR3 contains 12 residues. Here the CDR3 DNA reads TGTGCCAGCAGCAGGGACACCTACGAGCAGTACTTC. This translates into CASSRDTYEQYF.

CDR3 protein: CASSQVTDRAQETQYF. Here the CDR3 DNA reads TGTGCCAGCAGCCAAGTAACCGACAGGGCCCAAGAGACCCAGTACTTC. The chain carries TRBV14 and TRBJ2-5, with 7 bases fitting TRBD1. This CDR3 region has 16 residues. Germline lookup yields CDR1 SGHDN and CDR2 FVKESK. V lost 1 base to trimming and J lost 1 base; unmatched junction nucleotides: 6. The full variable domain, in which reference TRBV14 and TRBJ2-5 provide the parts outside the CDR3, is EAGVTQFPSHSVIEKGQTVTLRCDPISGHDNLYWYRRVMGKEIKFLLHFVKESKQDESGMPNNRFLAERTGGTYSTLKVQPAELEDSGVYFCASSQVTDRAQETQYFGPGTRLLVL.

The CDR3 loop reads CASRAREADGYTF. The DNA for the CDR3 is TGCGCCAGCAGAGCGAGGGAGGCGGATGGCTACACCTTC. The chain links TRBV5-1 to TRBJ1-2; no clear D. The CDR3 runs to 13 residues. V lost 5 bases and J 6 bases, leaving 14 bases between the germline ends. Per germline, CDR1 SGHRS and CDR2 YFSETQ.

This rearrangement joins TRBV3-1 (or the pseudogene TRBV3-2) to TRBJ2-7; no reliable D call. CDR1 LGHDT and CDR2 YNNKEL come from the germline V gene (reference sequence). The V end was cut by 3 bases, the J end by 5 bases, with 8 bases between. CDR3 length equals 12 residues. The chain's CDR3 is CASSHLRDEQYF. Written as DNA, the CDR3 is TGTGCCAGCAGCCATCTCCGTGACGAGCAGTACTTC.

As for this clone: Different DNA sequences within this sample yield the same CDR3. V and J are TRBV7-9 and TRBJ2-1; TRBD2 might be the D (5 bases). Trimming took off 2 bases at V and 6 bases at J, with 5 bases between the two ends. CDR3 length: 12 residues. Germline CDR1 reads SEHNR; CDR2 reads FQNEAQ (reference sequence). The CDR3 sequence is CASSLSGNEQFF. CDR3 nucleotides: TGTGCCAGCAGCTTAAGCGGCAATGAGCAGTTCTTC.

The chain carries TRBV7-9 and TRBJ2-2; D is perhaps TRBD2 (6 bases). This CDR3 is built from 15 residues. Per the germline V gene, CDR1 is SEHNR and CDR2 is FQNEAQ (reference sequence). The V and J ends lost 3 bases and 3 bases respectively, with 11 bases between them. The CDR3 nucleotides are TGTGCCAGCAGCTTCGGCGGGACTTACACCGGGGAGCTGTTTTTT. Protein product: CASSFGGTYTGELFF.

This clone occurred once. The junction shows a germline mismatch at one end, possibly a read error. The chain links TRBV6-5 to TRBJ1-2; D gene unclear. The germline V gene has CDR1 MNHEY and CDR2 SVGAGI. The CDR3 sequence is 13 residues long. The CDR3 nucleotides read TGTGCCAGCCAACCCCCAAACACCTTCCGATTCGACTTC. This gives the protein CASQPPNTFRFDF.

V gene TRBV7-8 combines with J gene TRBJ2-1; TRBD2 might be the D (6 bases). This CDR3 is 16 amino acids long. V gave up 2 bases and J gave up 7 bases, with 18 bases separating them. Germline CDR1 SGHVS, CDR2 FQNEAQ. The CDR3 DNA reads TGTGCCAGCAGCTTACTAATACCCGGGACTGCAAATGAGCAGTTCTTC. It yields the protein CASSLLIPGTANEQFF.

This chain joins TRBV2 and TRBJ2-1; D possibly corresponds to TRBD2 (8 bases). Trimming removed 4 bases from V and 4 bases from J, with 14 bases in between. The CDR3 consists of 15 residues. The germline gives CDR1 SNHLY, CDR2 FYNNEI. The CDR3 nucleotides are TGTGCCAGCAGTGCGGGGGGGACAGATTACAATGAGCAGTTCTTC. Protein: CASSAGGTDYNEQFF.

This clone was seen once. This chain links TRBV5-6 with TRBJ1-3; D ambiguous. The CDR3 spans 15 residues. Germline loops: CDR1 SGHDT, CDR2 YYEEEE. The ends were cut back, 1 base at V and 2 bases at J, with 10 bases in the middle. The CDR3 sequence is CASSLFASTGNTIYF. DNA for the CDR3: TGTGCCAGCAGCTTGTTTGCTAGTACTGGAAACACCATATATTTT. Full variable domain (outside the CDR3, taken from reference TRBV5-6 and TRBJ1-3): DAGVTQSPTHLIKTRGQQVTLRCSPKSGHDTVSWYQQALGQGPQFIFQYYEEEERQRGNFPDRFSGHQFPNYSSELNVNALLLGDSALYLCASSLFASTGNTIYFGEGSWLTVV.

The CDR3 nucleotides are TGCGCCAGCAGCTTAACGGAGCGATACAATGAGCAGTTCTTC. This gives the protein CASSLTERYNEQFF. This sequence joins TRBV5-1 and TRBJ2-1, with D unclear. Germline V CDR1 and CDR2: SGHRS, YFSETQ. This CDR3 has 14 residues. V was cut by 2 bases and J by 4 bases, with 10 bases left in between.

This chain's CDR3 is CASSQQGSGSWDSTDTQYF. CDR3 DNA: TGCGCCAGCAGCCAACAGGGTAGCGGGAGTTGGGATAGCACAGATACGCAGTATTTT. V usage is TRBV4-1 and J usage is TRBJ2-3, with 9 bases matching TRBD2. Germline assignment: CDR1 MGHRA and CDR2 YSYEKL. Trimming removed 2 bases from V and 0 bases from J; junction bases left unmatched: 12. This CDR3 comprises 19 residues.

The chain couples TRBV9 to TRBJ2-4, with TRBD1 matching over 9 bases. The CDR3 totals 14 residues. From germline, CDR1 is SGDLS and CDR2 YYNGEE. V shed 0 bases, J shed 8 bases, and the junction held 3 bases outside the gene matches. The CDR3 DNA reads TGTGCCAGCAGCGTAGAGGGACAGGGTCACATTCAGTACTTC. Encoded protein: CASSVEGQGHIQYF.

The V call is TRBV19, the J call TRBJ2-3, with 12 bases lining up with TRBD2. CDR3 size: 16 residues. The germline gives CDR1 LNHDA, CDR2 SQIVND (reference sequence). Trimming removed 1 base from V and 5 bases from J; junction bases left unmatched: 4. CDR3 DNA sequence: TGTGCCAGTAGTATAGCTAGCGGGAGGGCCGTAGATACGCAGTATTTT. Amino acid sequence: CASSIASGRAVDTQYF.

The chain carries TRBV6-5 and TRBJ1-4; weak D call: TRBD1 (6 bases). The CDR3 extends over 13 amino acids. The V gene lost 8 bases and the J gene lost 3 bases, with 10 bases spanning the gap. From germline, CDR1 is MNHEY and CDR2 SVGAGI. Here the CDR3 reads CASGQGPNEKLFF. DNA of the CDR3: TGTGCCAGCGGGCAGGGGCCTAATGAAAAACTGTTTTTT.

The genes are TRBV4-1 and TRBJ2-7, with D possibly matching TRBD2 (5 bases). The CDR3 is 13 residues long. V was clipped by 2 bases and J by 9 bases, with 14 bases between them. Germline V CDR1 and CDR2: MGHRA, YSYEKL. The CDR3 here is CASSQSSGFGQYF. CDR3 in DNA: TGCGCCAGCAGCCAATCAAGCGGATTCGGGCAGTACTTC.

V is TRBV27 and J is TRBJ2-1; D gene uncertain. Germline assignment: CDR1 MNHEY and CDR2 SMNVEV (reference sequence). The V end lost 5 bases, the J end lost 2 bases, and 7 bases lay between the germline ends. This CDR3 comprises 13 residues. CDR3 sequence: CASSAGTYNEQFF. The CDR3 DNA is TGTGCCAGCAGTGCAGGAACCTACAATGAGCAGTTCTTC.

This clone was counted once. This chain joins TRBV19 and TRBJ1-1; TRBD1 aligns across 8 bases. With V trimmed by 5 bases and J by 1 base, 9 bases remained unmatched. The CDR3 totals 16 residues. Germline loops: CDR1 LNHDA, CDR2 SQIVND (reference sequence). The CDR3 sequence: CASSELDRGRNTEAFF. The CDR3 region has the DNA TGTGCCAGTAGTGAACTCGACAGGGGCCGGAACACTGAAGCTTTCTTT.

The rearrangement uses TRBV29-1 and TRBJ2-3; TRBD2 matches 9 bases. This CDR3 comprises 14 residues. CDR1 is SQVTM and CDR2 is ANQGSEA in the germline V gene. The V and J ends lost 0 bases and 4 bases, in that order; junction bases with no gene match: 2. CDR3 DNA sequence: TGCAGCGTTGAAGAGGGACTAGCTTCAGATACGCAGTATTTT. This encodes CSVEEGLASDTQYF.

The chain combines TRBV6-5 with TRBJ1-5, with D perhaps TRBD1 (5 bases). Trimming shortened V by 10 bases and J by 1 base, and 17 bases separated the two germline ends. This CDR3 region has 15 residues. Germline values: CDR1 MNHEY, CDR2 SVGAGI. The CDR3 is CATLTVAMSNQPQHF. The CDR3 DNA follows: TGTGCCACCCTGACAGTCGCCATGAGCAATCAGCCCCAGCATTTT.